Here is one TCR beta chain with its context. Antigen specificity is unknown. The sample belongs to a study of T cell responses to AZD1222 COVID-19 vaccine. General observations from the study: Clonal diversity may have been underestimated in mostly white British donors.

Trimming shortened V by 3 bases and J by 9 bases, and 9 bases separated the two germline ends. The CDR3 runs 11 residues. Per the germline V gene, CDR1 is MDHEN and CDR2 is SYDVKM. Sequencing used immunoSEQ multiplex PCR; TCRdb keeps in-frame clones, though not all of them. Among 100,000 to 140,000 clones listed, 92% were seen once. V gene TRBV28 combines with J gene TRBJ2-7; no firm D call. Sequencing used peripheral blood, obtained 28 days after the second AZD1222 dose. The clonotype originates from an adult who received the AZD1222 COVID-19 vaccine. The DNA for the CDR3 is TGTGCCAGCAGTTTTGGAGACGGGCAGTACTTC. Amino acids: CASSFGDGQYF.